This T cell receptor (beta chain) was sequenced during a study of OX40 agonist ivuxolimab in advanced cancers. Study summary: Three patients responded partially, comprising one with hepatocellular carcinoma and two with cutaneous melanoma. General study results and limits: The 0.1-3.0 mg/kg partial responders had among the lowest clonal expansion. In general, CD8+ T cells held more expanded clones than CD4+ did, on average. In the 0.1 to 3.0 mg/kg range, CD4+ and CD8+ blood T cells had expanded clonally by week 6.

Some clones are missing from TCRdb's copy, which holds only in-frame ones; the method was immunoSEQ multiplex PCR. The sample records some 28,000 clones, approximately 83% being singletons. Note on this clone: Its antigen is not known.

The V gene's germline CDR1 is SQVTM and CDR2 ANQGSEA. J gave up 4 bases and V 0 bases, and 1 base lay outside the gene matches. The CDR3 has 13 amino acids. The receptor was isolated from an adult with an advanced solid tumor such as melanoma, head and neck, liver or kidney cancer. J is TRBJ1-2 and V is TRBV29-1; 8 bases align to TRBD1. The input for sequencing was CD4+ or CD8+ T cells sorted from blood, taken in a trial of the OX40 agonist ivuxolimab. CDR3 in amino acids: CSVEDRGLYGYTF. DNA of the CDR3: TGCAGCGTTGAAGACAGGGGGCTCTATGGCTACACCTTC.